Sequencing of this TCR beta chain was carried out in a study of T cell changes during pregnancy in multiple sclerosis. The CDR3 runs 15 residues. V shed 3 bases and J 5 bases; nucleotides not matched to a gene: 10. CDR1 is SGDLS, CDR2 YYNGEE, per germline. Profiling relied on immunoSEQ multiplex PCR, and the TCRdb table lists in-frame clones only, not all of them. The sample carries roughly 89,000 clones, about 93% recorded once. The sequence derives from a female donor in good health, enrolled as a control in a pregnancy study. Material: peripheral blood, obtained after pregnancy. The chain carries TRBV9 and TRBJ2-7, with 8 bases aligning to TRBD2. CDR3 amino acids: CASSATSGRFDEQYF. Here the CDR3 DNA reads TGTGCCAGCAGCGCCACCAGCGGGAGATTTGACGAGCAGTACTTC.